This is a list of T cell receptor beta chains from one sample in a study of shared clonotypes between healthy human individuals. Assay used: immunoSEQ multiplex PCR; TCRdb lists only in-frame clones, some missing. Of some 2,100,000 clones in the sample, under 95% are singletons; the top ten hold approximately 1.7%. Sequenced input: naive CD8+ T cells from PBMCs. These receptors were obtained from a man younger than 30 in good health. Some clones in this sample may be carry-over from other donors' samples. CDR3s include the opening cysteine and the closing phenylalanine or tryptophan. D genes are given only for firm matches. A clone size is listed for some rows: how often the clone was seen (once, few, many), or a class if it is expanded.

clone size	J gene	D gene	V gene	CDR3 DNA	CDR3 protein
NA	TRBJ2-6	TRBD1	TRBV9	TGTGCCAGCAGAGGAACAGGGGGAGCTGGGGCCAACGTCCTGACTTTC	CASRGTGGAGANVLTF
NA	TRBJ1-1	NA	TRBV29-1	TGCAGCGTTGTCGTCGGATCGGCTGAAGCTTTCTTT	CSVVVGSAEAFF
NA	TRBJ2-7	NA	TRBV6-6	TGTGCCAGCAGTTGGGGGGCCGAGCAGTACTTC	CASSWGAEQYF
NA	TRBJ2-1	TRBD1	TRBV5-1	TGCGCCAGCAGCTGGCAGGGGGCGCTTCCGTTCTTC	CASSWQGALPFF
NA	TRBJ1-2	TRBD1	TRBV7-8	TGTGCCAGCGCCCAGATGACAGGGGTCAACTATGGCTACACCTTC	CASAQMTGVNYGYTF
NA	TRBJ1-2	NA	TRBV7-9	TGTGCCAGCAGCTTAGGTCCAGGGGACCCTGGCTACACCTTC	CASSLGPGDPGYTF
NA	TRBJ2-1	NA	TRBV10-3	TGTGCCGGGGGCGGGGGCTACAATGAGCAGTTCTTC	CAGGGGYNEQFF
NA	TRBJ2-3	TRBD1	TRBV10-3	TGTGCCATCAGCGAACAGGGGGACCCTACCACAGATACGCAGTATTTT	CAISEQGDPTTDTQYF
NA	TRBJ1-2	NA	TRBV19	TGTGCCAGTTTCCCAGACAGCGCTTTTGGCTACACCTTC	CASFPDSAFGYTF
NA	TRBJ2-2	NA	TRBV29-1	TGCAGCGCTCCCCGGGCCGGGGAGCTGTTTTTT	CSAPRAGELFF
NA	TRBJ2-7	TRBD2	TRBV5-4	TGTGCCAGCAGCTGGCGACTAGCGGGAGCCCACGAGCAGTACTTC	CASSWRLAGAHEQYF
NA	TRBJ2-7	NA	TRBV7-9	TGTGCTACCACGTCGGAGGTTCCCCCATTAGGCTCCTACGAGCAGTACTTC	CATTSEVPPLGSYEQYF
NA	TRBJ2-7	NA	TRBV4-1	TGCGCCAGCAGCCAAGATTCTAGCAGGGGCTACGAGCAGTACTTC	CASSQDSSRGYEQYF
NA	TRBJ1-5	NA	TRBV4-3	TGCGCCAGCAGCCAAGATAGGGCATTGTCGGGGCAGCCCCAGCATTTT	CASSQDRALSGQPQHF
NA	TRBJ2-7	TRBD2	TRBV2	TGTGCCAGCAGTGAACGAGCCAGCGGGAGAAATCACCAGTACTTC	CASSERASGRNHQYF
NA	TRBJ2-1	NA	TRBV5-1	TGCGCCAGCAGCTTGGAAAGGGGGAATGAGCAGTTCTTC	CASSLERGNEQFF
NA	TRBJ2-7	NA	TRBV6-5	TGTGCCAGCAGGGGACTTGGCTACGAGCAGTACTTC	CASRGLGYEQYF
NA	TRBJ2-7	NA	TRBV16	TGTGCCAGCAGCCCAGGACTCGCCTCCTACGAGCAGTACTTC	CASSPGLASYEQYF
NA	TRBJ1-1	NA	TRBV2	TGTGCTGAGGGACACCCTAACACTGAAGCTTTCTTT	CAEGHPNTEAFF
NA	TRBJ2-1	NA	TRBV28	TGTGCCAGCAGCGTGCAGGGCAATGAGCAGTTCTTC	CASSVQGNEQFF
NA	TRBJ1-2	TRBD1	TRBV9	TGTGCCAGCAGCCTCGGGACAGGGGCCACGCACGGCTACACCTTC	CASSLGTGATHGYTF
NA	TRBJ2-3	NA	TRBV10-3	TGTGCCATCAGTGAGTCAGAACCAGATACGCAGTATTTT	CAISESEPDTQYF
NA	TRBJ2-7	NA	TRBV13	TGTGCCAGCAGCTTTGGGGGGCTCAGCTCCTACGAGCAGTACTTC	CASSFGGLSSYEQYF
NA	TRBJ2-7	NA	TRBV19	TGTGCCAGTAGTATCGGACCCAGCTCCTACGAGCAGTACTTC	CASSIGPSSYEQYF
NA	TRBJ2-3	TRBD2	TRBV28	TGTGCCAGCAGTTCTAGACTAGCGGGAGGGCCGTTGTCAGATACGCAGTATTTT	CASSSRLAGGPLSDTQYF
NA	TRBJ2-7	NA	TRBV29-1	TGCAGCTTTGCCGGCGACAGCGCCTACGAGCAGTACTTC	CSFAGDSAYEQYF
NA	TRBJ2-2	TRBD1	TRBV4-1	TGCGCCAGCAGTTGGCAGGGGGCCAACACCGGGGAGCTGTTTTTT	CASSWQGANTGELFF
NA	TRBJ2-7	NA	TRBV7-9	TGTGCCAGCAGCTTAGGACGGGACTCCTACGAGCAGTACTTC	CASSLGRDSYEQYF
NA	TRBJ1-3	NA	TRBV7-8	TGTGCCAGCAGCTTAGGCAGGTTCTCTGGAAACACCATATATTTT	CASSLGRFSGNTIYF
NA	TRBJ1-2	TRBD1	TRBV2	TGTGCCAGCAGTGCCCGGACAGGGGCCGACCCCCTTGGCTATGGCTACACCTTC	CASSARTGADPLGYGYTF
once	TRBJ2-5	NA	TRBV5-6	TGTGCCAGCAGCTTGGATATCTGGGGTACGGAGACCCAGTACTTC	CASSLDIWGTETQYF
NA	TRBJ2-5	NA	TRBV7-9	TGTGCCAGCAGCTCCACCTCGGGACTCACTCGGGAGACCCAGTACTTC	CASSSTSGLTRETQYF
NA	TRBJ2-7	NA	TRBV7-9	TGTGCCAGCAGCTCCCGGGACCGAGACTCCTACGAGCAGTACTTC	CASSSRDRDSYEQYF
NA	TRBJ2-3	TRBD2	TRBV19	TGTGCCAGTGGTAGTAGCGGGAGTATAAGCACAGATACGCAGTATTTT	CASGSSGSISTDTQYF
NA	TRBJ2-6	TRBD1	TRBV18	TGTGCCAGCTCACCGCGGACAGGGGCGTCTGGGGCCAACGTCCTGACTTTC	CASSPRTGASGANVLTF
NA	TRBJ1-2	NA	TRBV6-6	TGTGCCAGCAGTTACGGGGGGCGCGGCTATGGCTACACCTTC	CASSYGGRGYGYTF
NA	TRBJ2-7	TRBD1	TRBV7-9	TGTGCCAGCAGCCCCTCGACAGGGGGCCCCTACGAGCAGTACTTC	CASSPSTGGPYEQYF
few	TRBJ2-1	TRBD1	TRBV27	TGTGCCAGCAGCCAGGGACAGAACTCCTACAATGAGCAGTTCTTC	CASSQGQNSYNEQFF
NA	TRBJ2-1	NA	TRBV20-1	TGCAGTGCTGGCGACAGAAATGAGCAGTTCTTC	CSAGDRNEQFF
NA	TRBJ2-1	NA	TRBV6-6	TGTGCCAGCAGTTCAAAGCGAGTTACCTACAATGAGCAGTTCTTC	CASSSKRVTYNEQFF
NA	TRBJ2-6	NA	TRBV9	TGTGCCAGCAGCGTAAGTTCAAGGCACCACGGCTCTGGGGCCAACGTCCTGACTTTC	CASSVSSRHHGSGANVLTF
NA	TRBJ2-1	NA	TRBV28	TGTGCCAGCAGTTTTACGAGAGACAATGAGCAGTTCTTC	CASSFTRDNEQFF
NA	TRBJ1-4	NA	TRBV21-1	TGTGCCAGCAGCCCCCACAGGGGGCCGGTAGAAAAACTGTTTTTT	CASSPHRGPVEKLFF
NA	TRBJ1-2	NA	TRBV9	TGTGCCAGCAGCGTAGGGGGAGGTGGCGGTGGTGGGTATGGCTACACCTTC	CASSVGGGGGGGYGYTF
NA	TRBJ2-7	TRBD1	TRBV7-9	TGTGCCAGCAGCCCAAGACAGGGGGCGGGGGAGCAGTACTTC	CASSPRQGAGEQYF
NA	TRBJ2-7	TRBD1	TRBV6-1	TGTGCCAGCAGTGGACAGGGGTACGAGCAGTACTTC	CASSGQGYEQYF
NA	TRBJ2-1	NA	TRBV19	TGTGCCACTAGCCCCGGATACAATGAGCAGTTCTTC	CATSPGYNEQFF
NA	TRBJ2-1	TRBD2	TRBV27	TGTGCCAGCCGGATAGCCTTAGCGGGAGGGCCACGGGAGCAGTTCTTC	CASRIALAGGPREQFF
once	TRBJ2-3	TRBD1	TRBV11-1	TGTGCCAGCAGCTACTCCGGGACAGGCCCCACAGATACGCAGTATTTT	CASSYSGTGPTDTQYF
NA	TRBJ2-5	NA	TRBV28	TGTGCCAGCAGTTTATGGCAGGACAGAGAGACCCAGTACTTC	CASSLWQDRETQYF
NA	TRBJ2-1	TRBD2	TRBV28	TGTGCCAGCAGTTTCCCCCTGGGAGGGGCCCAGACTTACAATGAGCAGTTCTTC	CASSFPLGGAQTYNEQFF
NA	TRBJ2-1	TRBD2	TRBV29-1	TGCAGCGTTGAGGGACTAGCGGGAAAGCAGTTCTTC	CSVEGLAGKQFF